This T cell receptor beta chain was documented in a study of blood T cell repertoires in COVID-19. Across the whole study: PBMCs, B-cell-depleted T cells, or T cells were the source of the cDNA or gDNA that made up the material.

Per the authors' pipeline: The authors estimated nucleated cell counts from reference gene primer amplification. Profiling relied on immunoSEQ multiplex PCR, and the TCRdb table lists in-frame clones only, not all of them. That table gives V, J and clone size, and the DNA gave D and trimming. This sample yields over 200,000 clones, of which 88% are seen a single time; less than 3% belongs to the top ten. Trimming cost V 3 bases and J 4 bases, with 9 bases left between them. This CDR3 is built from 13 residues. From germline, CDR1 is MNHEY and CDR2 SMNVEV (reference sequence). The gene calls are TRBV27 and TRBJ1-2; maybe TRBD1 (5 bases). This receptor was obtained from a woman aged 60-75 years with acute or convalescent COVID-19. The sample consisted of peripheral blood. In DNA form, the CDR3 reads TGTGCCAGCAGTTTCGCGGGGCTCTATGGCTACACCTTC. Its translation is CASSFAGLYGYTF.